This record looks at one TCR beta chain sequence and its context. The source of the sample is a study of Ad26.COV2.S vaccination and SARS-CoV-2 variants. Study-wide background: The Ad26.COV2.S arm of the COV1001 trial was where the donor was placed. The study gave Ad26.COV2.S intramuscularly, once or twice 56 days apart.

Profiling relied on immunoSEQ multiplex PCR, and the TCRdb table lists in-frame clones only, not all of them. The sample records some 410,000 clones, about nine tenths being singletons. Germline V lookup: CDR1 SEHNR, CDR2 FQNEAQ (reference sequence). Trimming left V 5 bases short and J 2 bases short, with 19 bases between. The CDR3 consists of 16 residues. Treatment of the sample: 19 received Ad26.COV2.S at low or high dose, single or two shots; roughly five received placebo; per-sample allocation not given. Collection of samples fell on day 63 after the first vaccine or placebo injection. Within Boston, the person who donated was an adult of 18-55 years.

The TCR sequence derives from a person aged 18-60 years who received the Ad26.COV2.S COVID-19 vaccine or a placebo. This material consisted of peripheral blood, taken in a trial of Ad26.COV2.S vaccine versus placebo. The chain is built from TRBV7-9 and TRBJ2-7; D is possibly TRBD2 (6 bases). CDR3 coding DNA: TGTGCCAGCAGCCCAGACCCGGCGGGGCGGACCTACGAGCAGTACTTC. Its translation is CASSPDPAGRTYEQYF.